This record looks at one T cell receptor beta chain sequence and its context. Its antigen remains unidentified. The entry originates in a study of shared clonotypes between healthy human individuals. Across the study: A couple of female and a few male donors aged 18 to 49 were enrolled. General study points: Naive subsets tended to show greater estimated richness than memory subsets.

The CDR3 consists of 13 residues. Germline-derived CDR1 and CDR2 are MDHEN and SYDVKM. Trimming took 8 bases from V and 5 from J, leaving 15 bases between them. Evenly divided among several immunoSEQ plates was the genomic DNA of each subset. On sorted subsets, replicate PCRs used roughly 220 ng DNA, or 27,000 or so T cell genomes. The table came from immunoSEQ multiplex PCR; TCRdb's copy has only in-frame clones and leaves some out. The profile covers around 2.3 million clones, with roughly 95% appearing a single time and approximately 0.13% taken by the ten largest. The chain joins TRBV28 to TRBJ1-1; TRBD1 might be the D (5 bases). Sequenced: naive CD4+ T cells sorted from blood. Subset denoted: CD45RA+ positively selected. The sequence was collected from a man between 18 and 29 years old in good health. CDR3 sequence reads: CASVSTGATEAFF. CDR3 nucleotides: TGTGCCAGCGTGAGTACTGGGGCGACTGAAGCTTTCTTT.